These 5 T cell receptor beta chains were all obtained from the same sample, sequenced in a study of technical replicates of blood from several donors. Produced via immunoSEQ multiplex PCR; TCRdb's table is partial and in-frame only. Counted here are roughly 90,000 clones, 90% to 95% occurring once; the ten biggest clones make up 0.2% to 0.25%. Sequencing used T cells isolated from PBMCs. These receptors all come from a human donor in good health.

CDR3 DNA: TGTGCCAGCAGCGGACTTGGGTGGGGGCAACGGACAGATACGCAGTATTTT. Protein: CASSGLGWGQRTDTQYF. The chain has TRBV9 and TRBJ2-3; perhaps TRBD1 as D (6 bases). The CDR3 sequence is 17 residues long. V lost 3 bases and J lost 3, with 20 bases in between. The germline V gene has CDR1 SGDLS and CDR2 YYNGEE.

CDR3 DNA: TGTGCCAGCAGCACTAGCGGGAGGGGAATCTTGGAGACCCAGTACTTC. This encodes CASSTSGRGILETQYF. V is TRBV2 and J is TRBJ2-5, with 13 bases identical to TRBD2. V lost 6 bases to trimming and J lost 5 bases; unmatched junction nucleotides: 9. CDR1 is SNHLY, CDR2 FYNNEI, per germline. The CDR3 is made up of 16 amino acids.

This sequence joins TRBV4-1 and TRBJ2-7; no firm D call. V gave up 0 bases and J gave up 2 bases, with 11 bases separating them. CDR1 and CDR2 from the germline V gene are MGHRA and YSYEKL. This CDR3 is built from 15 residues. The CDR3 DNA sequence: TGCGCCAGCAGCCAAGATCAGACAAGGACCTACGAGCAGTACTTC. This codes for CASSQDQTRTYEQYF.

The gene calls are TRBV6-1 and TRBJ1-4, with D possibly TRBD1 on 5 matching bases. Germline V gene data show CDR1 as MNHNS and CDR2 as SASEGT. With 5 bases removed from V and 12 bases from J, the gap between germline ends came to 19 bases. The CDR3 is 14 amino acids. For the CDR3, the DNA is TGTGCCAGCAGTAACGGCAGGGATTGGGAGGAACTGTTTTTT. This translates into CASSNGRDWEELFF.

The genes are TRBV5-4 and TRBJ2-1, with D tentatively TRBD1 (6 bases). Germline values: CDR1 SGHNT, CDR2 YYREEE (reference sequence). The CDR3 has 11 residues. Between the trimmed V and J ends, which lost 2 bases and 14 bases, there was a span of 11 bases. In nucleotides, the CDR3 is TGTGCCAGCAGCTTTGAGGGGGTAGAGTTCTTC. This encodes CASSFEGVEFF.